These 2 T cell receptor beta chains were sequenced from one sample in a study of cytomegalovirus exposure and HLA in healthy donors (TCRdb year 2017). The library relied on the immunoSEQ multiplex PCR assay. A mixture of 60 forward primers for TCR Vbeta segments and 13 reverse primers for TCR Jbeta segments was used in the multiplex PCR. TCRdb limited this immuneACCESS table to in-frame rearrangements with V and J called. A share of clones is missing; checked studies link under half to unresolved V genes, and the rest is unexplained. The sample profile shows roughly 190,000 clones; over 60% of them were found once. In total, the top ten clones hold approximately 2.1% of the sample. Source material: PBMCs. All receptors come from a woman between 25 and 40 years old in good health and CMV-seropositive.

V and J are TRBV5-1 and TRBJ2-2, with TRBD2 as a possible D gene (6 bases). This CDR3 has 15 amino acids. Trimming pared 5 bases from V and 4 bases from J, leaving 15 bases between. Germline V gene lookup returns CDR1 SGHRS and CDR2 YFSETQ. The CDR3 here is CASSSTSLVTGELFF. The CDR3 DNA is TGCGCCAGCAGTTCTACTAGCCTCGTCACCGGGGAGCTGTTTTTT. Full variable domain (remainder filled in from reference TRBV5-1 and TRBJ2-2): KAGVTQTPRYLIKTRGQQVTLSCSPISGHRSVSWYQQTPGQGLQFLFEYFSETQRNKGNFPGRFSGRQFSNSRSEMNVSTLELGDSALYLCASSSTSLVTGELFFGEGSRLTVL.

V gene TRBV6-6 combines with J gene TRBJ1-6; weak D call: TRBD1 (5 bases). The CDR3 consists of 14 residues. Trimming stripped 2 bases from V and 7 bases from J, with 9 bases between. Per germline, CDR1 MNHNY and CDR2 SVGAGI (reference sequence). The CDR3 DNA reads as TGTGCCAGCAGTTACGGGCAGGGAAATTCACCCCTCCACTTT. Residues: CASSYGQGNSPLHF.